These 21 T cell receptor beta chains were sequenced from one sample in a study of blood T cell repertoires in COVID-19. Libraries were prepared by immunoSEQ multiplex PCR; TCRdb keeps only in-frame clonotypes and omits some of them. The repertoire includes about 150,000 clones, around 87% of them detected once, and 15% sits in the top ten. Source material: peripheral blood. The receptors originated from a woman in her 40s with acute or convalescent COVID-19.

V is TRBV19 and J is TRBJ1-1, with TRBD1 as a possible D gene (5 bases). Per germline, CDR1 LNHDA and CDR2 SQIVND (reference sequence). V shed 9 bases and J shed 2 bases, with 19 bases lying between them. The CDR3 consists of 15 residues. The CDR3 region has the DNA TGTGCCAGCCACTTTACGTCCACAGGAAACACTGAAGCTTTCTTT. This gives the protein CASHFTSTGNTEAFF.

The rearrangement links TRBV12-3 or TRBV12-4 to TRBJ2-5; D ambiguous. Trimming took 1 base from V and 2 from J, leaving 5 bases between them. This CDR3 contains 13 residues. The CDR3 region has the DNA TGTGCCAGCAGTTTAGGTTCACAAGAGACCCAGTACTTC. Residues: CASSLGSQETQYF.

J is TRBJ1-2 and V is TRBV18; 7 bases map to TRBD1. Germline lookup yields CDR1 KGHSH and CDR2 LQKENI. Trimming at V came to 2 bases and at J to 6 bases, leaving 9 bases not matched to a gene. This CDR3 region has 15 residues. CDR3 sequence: CASSPMRGRSNGYTF. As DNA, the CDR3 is TGTGCCAGCTCACCAATGAGGGGGCGAAGCAATGGCTACACCTTC.

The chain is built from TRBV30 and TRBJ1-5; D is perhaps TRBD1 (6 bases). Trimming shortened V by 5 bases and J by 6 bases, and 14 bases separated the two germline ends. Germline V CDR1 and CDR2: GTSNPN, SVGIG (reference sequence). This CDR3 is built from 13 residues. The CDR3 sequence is CAWGRAGAQPQHF. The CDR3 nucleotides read TGTGCCTGGGGGCGGGCAGGGGCTCAGCCCCAGCATTTT. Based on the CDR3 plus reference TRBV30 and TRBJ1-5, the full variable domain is SQTIHQWPATLVQPVGSPLSLECTVEGTSNPNLYWYRQAAGRGLQLLFYSVGIGQISSEVPQNLSASRPQDRQFILSSKKLLLSDSGFYLCAWGRAGAQPQHFGDGTRLSIL.

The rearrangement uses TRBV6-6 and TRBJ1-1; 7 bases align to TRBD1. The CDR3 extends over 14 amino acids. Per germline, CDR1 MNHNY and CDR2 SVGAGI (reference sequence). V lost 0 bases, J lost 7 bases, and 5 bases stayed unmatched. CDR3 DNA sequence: TGTGCCAGCAGTTACTCATCGACAGGGAGTGAAGCTTTCTTT. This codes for CASSYSSTGSEAFF.

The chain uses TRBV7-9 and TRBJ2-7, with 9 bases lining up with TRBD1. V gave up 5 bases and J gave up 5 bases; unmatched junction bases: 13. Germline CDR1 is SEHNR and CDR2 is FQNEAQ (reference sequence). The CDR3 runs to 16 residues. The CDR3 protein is CASSPVGDRVLDEQYF. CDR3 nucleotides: TGTGCCAGCAGCCCCGTGGGGGACAGGGTCTTAGACGAGCAGTACTTC. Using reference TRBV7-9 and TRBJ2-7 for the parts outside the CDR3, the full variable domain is DTGVSQNPRHKITKRGQNVTFRCDPISEHNRLYWYRQTLGQGPEFLTYFQNEAQLEKSRLLSDRFSAERPKGSFSTLEIQRTEQGDSAMYLCASSPVGDRVLDEQYFGPGTRLTVT.

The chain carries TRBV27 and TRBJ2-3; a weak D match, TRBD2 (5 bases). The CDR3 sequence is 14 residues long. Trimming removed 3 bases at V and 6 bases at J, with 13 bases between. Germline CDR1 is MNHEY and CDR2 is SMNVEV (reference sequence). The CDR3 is CASSFGVPPDTQYF. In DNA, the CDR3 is TGTGCCAGCAGTTTCGGGGTCCCGCCGGATACGCAGTATTTT.

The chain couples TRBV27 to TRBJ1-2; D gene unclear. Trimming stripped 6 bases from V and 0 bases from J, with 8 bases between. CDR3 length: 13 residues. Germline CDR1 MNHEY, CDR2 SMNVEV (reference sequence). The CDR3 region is CASRAGANYGYTF. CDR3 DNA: TGTGCCAGCAGGGCCGGAGCTAACTATGGCTACACCTTC.

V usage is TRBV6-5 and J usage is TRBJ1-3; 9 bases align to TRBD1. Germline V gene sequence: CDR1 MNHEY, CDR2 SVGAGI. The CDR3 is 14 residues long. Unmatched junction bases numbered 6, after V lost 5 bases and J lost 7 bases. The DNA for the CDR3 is TGTGCCAGCAGTCAAAGGACAGGGGTCAACACCATATATTTT. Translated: CASSQRTGVNTIYF.

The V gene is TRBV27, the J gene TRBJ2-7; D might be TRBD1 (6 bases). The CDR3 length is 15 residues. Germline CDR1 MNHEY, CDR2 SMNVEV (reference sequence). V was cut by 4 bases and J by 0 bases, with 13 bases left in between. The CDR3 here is CASSSGHLSSYEQYF. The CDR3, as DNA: TGTGCCAGCAGTTCGGGACACCTGAGCTCCTACGAGCAGTACTTC.

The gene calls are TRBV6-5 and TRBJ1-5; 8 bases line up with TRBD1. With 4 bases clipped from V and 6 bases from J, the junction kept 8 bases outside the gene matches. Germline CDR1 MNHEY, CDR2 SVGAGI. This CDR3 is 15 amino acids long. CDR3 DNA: TGTGCCAGCAGTTTTGGACAGGGAGCGAGTCAGCCCCAGCATTTT. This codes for CASSFGQGASQPQHF.

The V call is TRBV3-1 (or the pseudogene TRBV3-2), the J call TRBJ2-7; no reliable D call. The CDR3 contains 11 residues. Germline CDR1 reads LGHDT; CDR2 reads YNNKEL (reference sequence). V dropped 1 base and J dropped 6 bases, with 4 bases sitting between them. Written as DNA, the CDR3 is TGTGCCAGCAGCCAAGGGCTCGAGCAGTACTTC. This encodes CASSQGLEQYF.

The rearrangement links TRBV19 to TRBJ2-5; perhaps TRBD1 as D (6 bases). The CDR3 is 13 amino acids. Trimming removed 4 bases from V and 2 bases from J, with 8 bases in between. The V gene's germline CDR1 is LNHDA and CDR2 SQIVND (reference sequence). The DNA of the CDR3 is TGTGCCAGTAGTACAGGACAGCAAGAGACCCAGTACTTC. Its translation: CASSTGQQETQYF.

For the CDR3, the DNA is TGCGCCAGCAGCCAACTAGCGGGGGGGCAGGATGAGCAGTTCTTC. Residues: CASSQLAGGQDEQFF. V is TRBV5-1 and J is TRBJ2-1; 13 nucleotides match TRBD2. The CDR3 is 15 residues long. With V trimmed by 4 bases and J by 8 bases, 6 bases remained unmatched. The V gene's germline CDR1 is SGHRS and CDR2 YFSETQ.

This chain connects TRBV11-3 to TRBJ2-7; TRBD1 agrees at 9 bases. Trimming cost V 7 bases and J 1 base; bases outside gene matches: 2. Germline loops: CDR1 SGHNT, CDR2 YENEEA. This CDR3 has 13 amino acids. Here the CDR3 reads CASTGQGSYEQYF. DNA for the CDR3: TGTGCCAGCACGGGACAGGGTTCCTACGAGCAGTACTTC.

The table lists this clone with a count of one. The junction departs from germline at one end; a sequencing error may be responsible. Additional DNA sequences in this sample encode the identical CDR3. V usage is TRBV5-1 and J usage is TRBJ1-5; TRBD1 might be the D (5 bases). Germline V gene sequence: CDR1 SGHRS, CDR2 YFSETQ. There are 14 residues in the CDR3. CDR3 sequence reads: CASSFGGNNQPQHF. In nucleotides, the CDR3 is TGCGCCAGTAGCTTCGGGGGAAACAATCAGCCCCAGCATTTT. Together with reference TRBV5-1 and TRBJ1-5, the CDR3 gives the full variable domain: KAGVTQTPRYLIKTRGQQVTLSCSPISGHRSVSWYQQTPGQGLQFLFEYFSETQRNKGNFPGRFSGRQFSNSRSEMNVSTLELGDSALYLCASSFGGNNQPQHFGDGTRLSIL.

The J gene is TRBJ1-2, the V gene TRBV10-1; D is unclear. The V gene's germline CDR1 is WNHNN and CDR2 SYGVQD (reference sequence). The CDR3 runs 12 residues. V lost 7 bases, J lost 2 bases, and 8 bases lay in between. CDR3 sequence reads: CASTAENYGYTF. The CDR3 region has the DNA TGCGCCAGCACGGCGGAAAACTATGGCTACACCTTC.

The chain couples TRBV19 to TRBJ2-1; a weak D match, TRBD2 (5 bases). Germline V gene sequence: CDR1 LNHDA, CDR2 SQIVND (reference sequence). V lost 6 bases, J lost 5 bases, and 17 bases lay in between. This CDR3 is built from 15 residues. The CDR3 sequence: CASSPGLRQDNEQFF. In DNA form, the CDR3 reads TGTGCCAGTAGCCCGGGATTGAGACAAGACAATGAGCAGTTCTTC.

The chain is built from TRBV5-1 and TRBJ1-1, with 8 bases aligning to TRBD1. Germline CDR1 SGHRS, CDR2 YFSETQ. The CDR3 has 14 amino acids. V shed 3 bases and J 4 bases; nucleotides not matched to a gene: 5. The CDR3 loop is CASSSQGAFTEAFF. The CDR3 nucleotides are TGCGCCAGCAGCTCCCAGGGGGCTTTCACTGAAGCTTTCTTT.

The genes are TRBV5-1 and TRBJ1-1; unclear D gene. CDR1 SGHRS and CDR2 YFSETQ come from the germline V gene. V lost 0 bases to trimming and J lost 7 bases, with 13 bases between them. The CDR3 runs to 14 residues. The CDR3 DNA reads TGCGCCAGCAGCTTGGCCGCCGAGGTGGGTGAAGCTTTCTTT. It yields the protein CASSLAAEVGEAFF.

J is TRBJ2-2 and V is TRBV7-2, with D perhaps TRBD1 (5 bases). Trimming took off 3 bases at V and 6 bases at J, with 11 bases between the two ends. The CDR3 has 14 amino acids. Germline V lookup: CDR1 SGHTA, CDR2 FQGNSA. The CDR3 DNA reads TGTGCCAGCAGCTTTTCGACAGTCTCCGGGGAGCTGTTTTTT. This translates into CASSFSTVSGELFF.